Following are 15 T cell receptor beta chains from one sample sequenced in a study of T cells after posttransplantation cyclophosphamide. Measured with immunoSEQ multiplex PCR; TCRdb has only the in-frame clones, and not every one. The sample yields roughly 9,900 clones, without any singletons. Cyclophosphamide on days +3 and +4 followed busulfan-fludarabine conditioning and a marrow graft. The material sequenced was PBMCs, taken after allogeneic stem cell transplant with posttransplant cyclophosphamide. The receptors stem from a female patient aged 40 to 55 who received an allogeneic stem cell transplant from a related donor, was CMV-positive, and had no GVHD. Some T cells may possibly be graft donor cells.

This chain connects TRBV5-1 to TRBJ2-4; 10 nucleotides align to TRBD2. Germline V gene sequence: CDR1 SGHRS, CDR2 YFSETQ. J gave up 0 bases and V 0 bases, and 12 bases lay outside the gene matches. The CDR3 totals 20 residues. In DNA form, the CDR3 reads TGCGCCAGCAGCTTGGCATTGACTAGCGGGTTTTCTGGAGCCAAAAACATTCAGTACTTC. Translation gives CASSLALTSGFSGAKNIQYF.

This clone was recorded at least ten times. This chain links TRBV2 with TRBJ2-3; tentatively, D is TRBD1 (5 bases). This CDR3 has 15 residues. CDR1 is SNHLY and CDR2 is FYNNEI in the germline V gene. V lost 7 bases and J 6 bases, leaving 20 bases between the germline ends. CDR3 sequence reads: CASILLEDTGDTQYF. The CDR3 DNA sequence: TGTGCCAGCATTCTTCTTGAGGACACCGGGGATACGCAGTATTTT.

This clone was recorded many times. The rearrangement links TRBV28 to TRBJ2-5; TRBD1 aligns across 9 bases. Germline CDR1 and CDR2: MDHEN and SYDVKM. CDR3 length: 14 residues. The trim removed 7 bases at V and 5 bases at J, leaving 8 bases unmatched. CDR3 coding DNA: TGTGCCAGCACCCCCGGGACAGGGTGGGAGACCCAGTACTTC. Translated: CASTPGTGWETQYF.

This clone has a count of ten or more. The chain links TRBV19 to TRBJ1-2; possibly TRBD1 for D (6 bases). The V and J ends lost 3 bases and 2 bases respectively, with 10 bases between them. The germline V gene has CDR1 LNHDA and CDR2 SQIVND (reference sequence). The CDR3 is 14 residues long. The CDR3 DNA follows: TGTGCCAGTAGTATCTCTCAGGGGAACTATGGCTACACCTTC. This codes for CASSISQGNYGYTF.

This clone was found a few times. The CDR3: CSVAALAGPTDTQYF. CDR3 in DNA: TGCAGCGTTGCGGCGCTAGCGGGGCCCACAGATACGCAGTATTTT. This chain joins TRBV29-1 and TRBJ2-3, with 9 bases identical to TRBD2. Germline V gene sequence: CDR1 SQVTM, CDR2 ANQGSEA. The CDR3 runs 15 residues. The ends lost 4 bases at V and 2 bases at J; junction bases unmatched: 7.

This clone was seen repeatedly, ten times or more. The gene calls are TRBV7-9 and TRBJ2-1, with D perhaps TRBD2 (6 bases). The CDR3 loop spans 13 amino acids. V shed 3 bases and J shed 4 bases, with 7 bases lying between them. Germline V gives CDR1 SEHNR, CDR2 FQNEAQ (reference sequence). CDR3 in amino acids: CASSLGLYNEQFF. CDR3 coding DNA: TGTGCCAGCAGCTTGGGACTGTACAATGAGCAGTTCTTC.

This clone was picked up many times. CDR3 nucleotide sequence: TGTGCCAGCACCCCACGGGGGGGGAGTAGCAATGAGCAGTTCTTC. Its protein product is CASTPRGGSSNEQFF. The rearrangement joins TRBV5-4 to TRBJ2-1, with TRBD2 matching over 8 bases. The CDR3 is made up of 15 amino acids. Looked up from germline, CDR1 is SGHNT and CDR2 is YYREEE (reference sequence). The V segment lost 6 bases and the J segment 6 bases; nucleotides outside the gene matches: 11.

This clone was observed at least ten times. The chain has TRBV5-5 and TRBJ1-1; D unresolved. Trimming shortened V by 0 bases and J by 1 base, and 7 bases separated the two germline ends. CDR3 length: 14 residues. Germline assignment: CDR1 SGHKS and CDR2 YYEKEE (reference sequence). CDR3 loop: CASSLDFKNTEAFF. CDR3 in DNA: TGTGCCAGCAGCTTGGATTTTAAGAACACTGAAGCTTTCTTT.

This clone was seen repeatedly, ten times or more. The J gene is TRBJ2-7, the V gene TRBV19; possibly TRBD2 for D (6 bases). With 7 bases removed from V and 2 bases from J, the gap between germline ends came to 15 bases. CDR1 is LNHDA and CDR2 is SQIVND in the germline V gene (reference sequence). The CDR3 contains 14 residues. CDR3 in DNA: TGTGCCAGTACAGGAGGTAGCGGAGCCTACGAGCAGTACTTC. This encodes CASTGGSGAYEQYF.

This clone came up many times. This CDR3 reads CATSRDKWQGAISYEQYF. The CDR3, as DNA: TGTGCCACCAGCAGAGATAAGTGGCAGGGGGCAATCTCCTACGAGCAGTACTTC. The chain joins TRBV15 to TRBJ2-7, with 8 nucleotides matching TRBD1. The CDR3 runs 18 residues. With 0 bases clipped from V and 0 bases from J, the junction kept 10 bases outside the gene matches. Germline CDR1 is LNHNV and CDR2 is YYDKDF (reference sequence). Together with reference TRBV15 and TRBJ2-7, the CDR3 gives the full variable domain: DAMVIQNPRYQVTQFGKPVTLSCSQTLNHNVMYWYQQKSSQAPKLLFHYYDKDFNNEADTPDNFQSRRPNTSFCFLDIRSPGLGDTAMYLCATSRDKWQGAISYEQYFGPGTRLTVT.

In this sample, this clone turned up many times. The rearrangement uses TRBV7-7 and TRBJ2-5, with 11 bases matching TRBD2. This CDR3 region has 18 residues. The J segment lost 5 bases and the V segment lost 3 bases, leaving 14 bases of the junction unmatched. The germline CDR1 and CDR2 sequences are SSHAT and FNYEAQ (reference sequence). CDR3: CASSFGEISGRARETQYF. CDR3 DNA sequence: TGTGCCAGCAGCTTTGGCGAGATTAGCGGGAGGGCCAGGGAGACCCAGTACTTC. The full variable domain, completed using reference TRBV7-7 and TRBJ2-5, is GAGVSQSPRYKVTKRGQDVTLRCDPISSHATLYWYQQALGQGPEFLTYFNYEAQPDKSGLPSDRFSAERPEGSISTLTIQRTEQRDSAMYRCASSFGEISGRARETQYFGPGTRLLVL.

This clone was picked up many times. The chain recombines TRBV6-6 with TRBJ2-5; TRBD2 matches 9 bases. The germline gives CDR1 MNHNY, CDR2 SVGAGI (reference sequence). With V trimmed by 0 bases and J by 5 bases, 4 bases remained unmatched. CDR3 length: 15 amino acids. The CDR3 loop reads CASSYSSSGEETQYF. DNA for the CDR3: TGTGCCAGCAGTTACTCGTCTAGCGGGGAGGAGACCCAGTACTTC.

This clone was recorded many times. J is TRBJ2-3 and V is TRBV27; 7 bases align to TRBD1. This CDR3 is 15 amino acids long. The germline gives CDR1 MNHEY, CDR2 SMNVEV (reference sequence). V was pared by 2 bases and J by 1 base, with 3 bases of the junction left unmatched. The CDR3 sequence: CASSLKGARTDTQYF. The CDR3 nucleotides read TGTGCCAGCAGTTTAAAGGGGGCTCGCACAGATACGCAGTATTTT.

This clone appeared many times. Other DNA sequences in the sample encode the same CDR3. The rearrangement uses TRBV15 and TRBJ2-5; D perhaps matches TRBD2 (5 bases). V lost 5 bases and J 5 bases, leaving 9 bases between the germline ends. From germline, CDR1 is LNHNV and CDR2 YYDKDF (reference sequence). The length of the CDR3 is 12 residues. The CDR3 region is CATSRTGETQYF. CDR3 nucleotide sequence: TGTGCCACCAGCCGGACGGGGGAGACCCAGTACTTC.

This clone was counted many times. The V and J genes are TRBV27 and TRBJ2-3; D is unclear. The V gene lost 3 bases and the J gene lost 1 base, with 8 bases spanning the gap. Germline CDR1 and CDR2: MNHEY and SMNVEV (reference sequence). This CDR3 has 14 residues. The CDR3 region has the DNA TGTGCCAGCAGTTTTCGGTACCGCACAGATACGCAGTATTTT. Translating it yields CASSFRYRTDTQYF.